This TCR beta chain was identified during a study of blood T cells in healthy people across ages. V lost 3 bases and J 6 bases, leaving 6 bases between the germline ends. The CDR3 covers 12 residues. CDR1 and CDR2 from the germline V gene are SGDLS and YYNGEE. Combining a sample-barcoded 5' primer with a J-beta primer mix, a second PCR ran for roughly 6 to 12 cycles. MiXCR, run by TCRdb on the 5' RACE reads, gives a single entry per CDR3 protein. The table lists roughly 2 million distinct CDR3 sequences, 49% of them singletons. Note on this clonotype: Its antigen is not identified.

Study-wide findings and caveats: Unsorted PBMCs ruled out conclusive naive versus antigen-experienced comparison.

The sequence was collected from a woman between 40 and 55 years old in good health. The chain recombines TRBV9 with TRBJ2-2; tentatively, D is TRBD1 (6 bases). Sequenced sample: blood. CDR3 in DNA: TGTGCCAGCAGCGACAGGGCCGGGGAGCTGTTTTTT. This translates into CASSDRAGELFF.